One TCR beta chain is described in this entry. Its antigen remains unknown. This sample was included in a study of T-cell reconstitution after alpha-beta-depleted transplantation in children. Germline V lookup: CDR1 MDHEN, CDR2 SYDVKM. The CDR3 extends over 17 amino acids. V was clipped by 1 base and J by 10 bases; unmatched bases: 11. Unique molecular identifiers were built into the TCRbeta library. MiXCR was run by TCRdb on the PCR reads, yielding one entry per CDR3 protein. In the table there are about 870,000 distinct CDR3 sequences, 16% of which are singletons. Study findings and constraints: In some patients, recipient T cells and intrathymic progenitors surviving conditioning explained high day-60 diversity.

This TCR was sampled from a male patient younger than 18 who had a stem cell transplant for acute lymphoblastic leukemia, so the T cells may come from the graft donor. The genes are TRBV28 and TRBJ2-1, with TRBD2 matching over 12 bases. The sequencing used PBMCs, mostly from graft donor cells, collected 360 days after TCRalphabeta/CD19-depleted stem cell transplant. CDR3 protein: CASSLYFGLAGGPEQFF. The DNA of the CDR3 is TGTGCCAGCAGTTTATATTTCGGGCTAGCGGGAGGGCCCGAGCAGTTCTTC.